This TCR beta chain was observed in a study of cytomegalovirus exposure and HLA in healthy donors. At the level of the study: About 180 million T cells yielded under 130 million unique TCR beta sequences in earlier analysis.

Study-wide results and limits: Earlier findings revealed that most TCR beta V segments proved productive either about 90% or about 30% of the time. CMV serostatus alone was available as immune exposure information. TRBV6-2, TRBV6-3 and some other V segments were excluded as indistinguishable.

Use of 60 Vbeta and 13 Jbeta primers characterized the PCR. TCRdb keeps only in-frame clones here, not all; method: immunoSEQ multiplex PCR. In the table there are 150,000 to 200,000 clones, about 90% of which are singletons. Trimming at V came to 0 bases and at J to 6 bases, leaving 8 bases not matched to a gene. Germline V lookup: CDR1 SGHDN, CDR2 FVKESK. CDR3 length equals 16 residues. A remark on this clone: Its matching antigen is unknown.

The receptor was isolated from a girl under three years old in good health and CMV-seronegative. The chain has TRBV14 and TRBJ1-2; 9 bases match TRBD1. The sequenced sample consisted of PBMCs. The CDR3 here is CASSQDRTGDRDGYTF. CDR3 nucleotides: TGTGCCAGCAGCCAAGATAGGACAGGGGACAGGGATGGCTACACCTTC.